Shown below are 29 T cell receptor beta chains from a single sample sequenced in a study of CD8 T cells in ankylosing spondylitis. MiXCR, run by TCRdb on the 5' RACE reads, gives a single entry per CDR3 protein. The sample records 250,000 to 300,000 distinct CDR3 sequences, around 19% being singletons. Material for sequencing was blood, either unsorted or a sorted T cell fraction (not recorded which). These receptors originate from a male donor with ankylosing spondylitis or in good health (not recorded which).

This clonotype was seen a few times. CDR3 DNA sequence: TGCAGTGCTGCCCCACAGAAGACCACAGATACGCAGTATTTT. Encoded protein: CSAAPQKTTDTQYF. This chain links TRBV20-1 with TRBJ2-3; unclear D gene. The CDR3 is 14 amino acids. Trimming cost V 5 bases and J 2 bases, with 14 bases left between them. The germline V gene has CDR1 DFQATT and CDR2 SNEGSKA (reference sequence).

This clonotype was observed a handful of times. The V gene is TRBV28, the J gene TRBJ2-1, with D perhaps being TRBD1 or TRBD2 (7 bases each). Trimming stripped 10 bases from V and 3 bases from J, with 19 bases between. The CDR3 is made up of 15 amino acids. Germline lookup yields CDR1 MDHEN and CDR2 SYDVKM. CDR3 protein: CATTWGGQRYNEQFF. CDR3 DNA: TGTGCCACCACCTGGGGGGGACAGCGCTACAATGAGCAGTTCTTC.

V is TRBV4-1 and J is TRBJ2-1; 9 nucleotides line up with TRBD2. Germline assignment: CDR1 MGHRA and CDR2 YSYEKL. Trimming at V came to 6 bases and at J to 8 bases, leaving 11 bases not matched to a gene. The CDR3 is 15 amino acids. The CDR3 nucleotides read TGCGCCAGCAGATCGCGGGAGGGGATTCTCGATGAGCAGTTCTTC. Protein: CASRSREGILDEQFF.

This clonotype was seen more than once but under ten times. A read error may account for a junction end that differs from germline. DNA for the CDR3: TGTGCCAGCAGCGAAGATTTGGGGCAGTATTTT. Translation gives CASSEDLGQYF. V and J are TRBV2 and TRBJ2-3; D unclear. This CDR3 has 11 residues. Per the germline V gene, CDR1 is SNHLY and CDR2 is FYNNEI.

This clonotype was observed a handful of times. The CDR3 protein is CASTQVGYNEQFF. CDR3 nucleotides: TGTGCCAGCACCCAAGTAGGATACAATGAGCAGTTCTTC. The chain recombines TRBV12-3 or TRBV12-4 with TRBJ2-1; D remains ambiguous. The CDR3 spans 13 residues. V gave up 7 bases and J gave up 4 bases, with 11 bases separating them.

There are a few counts of this clonotype. The DNA is omitted, as the CDR3 cannot be located on it reliably, and the CDR3 follows TCRdb's listing. This sequence joins TRBV5-1 and TRBJ2-3; the D call of TRBD1 is as the table states it, not checked on the DNA. Germline CDR1 and CDR2: SGHRS and YFSETQ. The CDR3 is 16 amino acids long, termini counted. This CDR3 is CASSFGPGTATDTQYF.

This clonotype was observed a handful of times. V and J are TRBV21-1 and TRBJ2-3; the DNA was not used to check the table's D call, TRBD1. TRBV21-1 is termed a pseudogene. This CDR3 has 16 residues. The CDR3 region is CASTYLGGARTDTQYF. Here the CDR3 DNA reads TGTGCCAGCACCTACCTTGGGGGGGCGAGAACAGATACGCAGTATTTT.

The CDR3 DNA reads as TGCAGTACCATACAGGGGGTAACGGCTGGAAACACCATATATTTT. This gives the protein CSTIQGVTAGNTIYF. The chain joins TRBV20-1 to TRBJ1-3, with 8 bases aligning to TRBD1. The CDR3 runs to 15 residues. With V trimmed by 8 bases and J by 2 bases, 11 bases remained unmatched. Germline CDR1 and CDR2: DFQATT and SNEGSKA (reference sequence).

V is TRBV3-1 and J is TRBJ2-1; no definite D call. CDR1 and CDR2 (germline): LGHDT, YNNKEL (reference sequence). The CDR3 runs to 15 residues. V lost 1 base, J lost 0 bases, and 7 bases lay in between. Written as DNA, the CDR3 is TGTGCCAGCAGCCAAGTGCACCTCTCCTACAATGAGCAGTTCTTC. Translating gives CASSQVHLSYNEQFF.

This clonotype was recorded many times. CDR3 in DNA: TGTGCCAGCTCAGCGAACAGGGCTTCTTCTTACAATGAGCAGTTCTTC. The encoded protein is CASSANRASSYNEQFF. This chain joins TRBV18 and TRBJ2-1; possibly TRBD1 for D (6 bases). V lost 5 bases and J lost 4, with 18 bases in between. Germline loops: CDR1 KGHSH, CDR2 LQKENI. The CDR3 is made up of 16 amino acids.

The gene calls are TRBV12-3 or TRBV12-4 and TRBJ2-2; the match to TRBD1 covers 7 bases. The CDR3 has 14 amino acids. V gave up 7 bases and J gave up 3 bases; unmatched junction bases: 5. The CDR3 region has the DNA TGTGCCAGCAAGGCAGGGGGAGACACCGGGGAGCTGTTTTTT. Amino acids: CASKAGGDTGELFF.

The CDR3: CASSEFDRTIAKNIQYF. For the CDR3, the DNA is TGTGCCAGCAGTGAATTCGACAGGACCATAGCCAAAAACATTCAGTACTTC. The chain has TRBV6-1 and TRBJ2-4; D is possibly TRBD1 (6 bases). The V and J ends lost 2 bases and 0 bases respectively, with 14 bases between them. Germline lookup yields CDR1 MNHNS and CDR2 SASEGT. CDR3 length: 17 amino acids.

This clonotype has just a few counts. The J gene is TRBJ1-1, the V gene TRBV5-1; D gene ambiguous. CDR3 size: 14 residues. Germline V CDR1 and CDR2: SGHRS, YFSETQ. Trimming took 0 bases from V and 2 from J, leaving 8 bases between them. For the CDR3, the DNA is TGCGCCAGCAGCTTGGTCAGACGAAACACTGAAGCTTTCTTT. Protein: CASSLVRRNTEAFF.

The rearrangement joins TRBV5-1 to TRBJ1-2; TRBD1 matches at 7 bases. The V and J ends lost 4 bases and 1 base, in that order; junction bases with no gene match: 10. This CDR3 has 16 residues. Germline values: CDR1 SGHRS, CDR2 YFSETQ. In nucleotides, the CDR3 is TGCGCCAGCAGCCATACCGGGACAGATTTTAACTATGGCTACACCTTC. As protein: CASSHTGTDFNYGYTF.

On this clonotype itself: Given a much more abundant clone one base away, this may be a read error. The chain has TRBV5-5 and TRBJ1-1; D is uncertain. There are 9 residues in the CDR3. Trimming left V 4 bases short and J 14 bases short, with 9 bases between. CDR1 and CDR2 from the germline V gene are SGHKS and YYEKEE (reference sequence). The CDR3 coding sequence is TGTGCCAGCAGCCCGCTCCCCTTCTTT. It is translated as CASSPLPFF.

This rearrangement joins TRBV5-1 to TRBJ2-2; tentatively, D is TRBD2 (6 bases). Germline CDR1 SGHRS, CDR2 YFSETQ. V was cut by 5 bases and J by 0 bases, with 11 bases left in between. The CDR3 loop spans 15 amino acids. The CDR3 region is CASRPGGANTGELFF. Written as DNA, the CDR3 is TGCGCCAGCAGGCCCGGCGGGGCGAACACCGGGGAGCTGTTTTTT.

The V gene is TRBV11-2, the J gene TRBJ2-1, with TRBD2 matching 11 bases. This CDR3 has 16 amino acids. CDR1 SGHAT and CDR2 FQNNGV come from the germline V gene. V shed 5 bases, J shed 10 bases, and the junction held 13 bases outside the gene matches. CDR3 DNA sequence: TGTGCCAGCAGCACCAATAGCGGGAGGGCCTCGAGAGAGCAGTTCTTC. Translation gives CASSTNSGRASREQFF.

The chain employs TRBV7-3 and TRBJ2-3, with unresolved D. CDR3 size: 16 residues. Germline assignment: CDR1 SGHTA and CDR2 FQGTGA. Trimming stripped 0 bases from V and 5 bases from J, with 15 bases between. CDR3 nucleotide sequence: TGTGCCAGCAGCTTAACTTTCATGGAGCATGGAGATACGCAGTATTTT. It is translated as CASSLTFMEHGDTQYF.

The rearrangement links TRBV28 to TRBJ2-3; TRBD2 is a possible D gene (5 bases). CDR1 is MDHEN, CDR2 SYDVKM, per germline. Trimming cost V 7 bases and J 2 bases, with 22 bases left between them. The CDR3 length is 17 residues. The DNA for the CDR3 is TGTGCCAGCACCGTACCTTTGCTGGCGGGCAACACAGATACGCAGTATTTT. Translated: CASTVPLLAGNTDTQYF. Variable domain in full (rest from reference TRBV28 and TRBJ2-3): DVKVTQSSRYLVKRTGEKVFLECVQDMDHENMFWYRQDPGLGLRLIYFSYDVKMKEKGDIPEGYSVSREKKERFSLILESASTNQTSMYLCASTVPLLAGNTDTQYFGPGTRLTVL.

This clonotype was recorded many times. The chain combines TRBV20-1 with TRBJ2-2; 13 bases are a match to TRBD2. Germline CDR1 and CDR2: DFQATT and SNEGSKA (reference sequence). Trimming cost V 7 bases and J 3 bases; bases outside gene matches: 17. The CDR3 consists of 19 residues. CDR3 loop: CSVRRQRLAGGPDTGELFF. In nucleotides, the CDR3 is TGCAGTGTAAGACGACAGAGACTAGCGGGAGGCCCCGACACCGGGGAGCTGTTTTTT.

The rearrangement links TRBV5-4 to TRBJ2-1; 12 nucleotides match TRBD2. This CDR3 spans 15 amino acids. The germline CDR1 and CDR2 sequences are SGHNT and YYREEE (reference sequence). V lost 0 bases and J lost 9; bases outside the gene matches: 4. The chain's CDR3 is CASSLASGRALEQFF. CDR3 DNA: TGTGCCAGCAGCTTGGCTAGCGGGAGGGCCCTTGAGCAGTTCTTC.

This clonotype was picked up many times. The V and J genes are TRBV6-5 and TRBJ2-5; 13 positions agree with TRBD2. Germline V CDR1 and CDR2: MNHEY, SVGAGI. There are 17 residues in the CDR3. With 2 bases clipped from V and 5 bases from J, the junction kept 8 bases outside the gene matches. CDR3 nucleotides: TGTGCCAGCAGTTACCGAACCCCGGGACTAGCGGGGGAGACCCAGTACTTC. This codes for CASSYRTPGLAGETQYF.

This clonotype appeared once. One end of the junction is discordant with germline, which a read error may explain. J is TRBJ1-2 and V is TRBV2; D is uncertain. The CDR3 has 13 amino acids. Germline V gene sequence: CDR1 SNHLY, CDR2 FYNNEI. In nucleotides, the CDR3 is TGTGCCAGCTCCCCGGCCGCGAACTATGACTACACCTTC. This translates into CASSPAANYDYTF.

J is TRBJ1-3 and V is TRBV7-6, with 7 positions matching TRBD1. CDR1 is SGHVS, CDR2 FNYEAQ, per germline. The CDR3 runs 14 residues. With 2 bases clipped from V and 2 bases from J, the junction kept 0 bases outside the gene matches. The CDR3 region is CASSLQGAGNTIYF. The CDR3 nucleotides are TGTGCCAGCAGCTTACAGGGGGCTGGAAACACCATATATTTT. Drawing the rest from reference TRBV7-6 and TRBJ1-3, the complete variable domain is GAGVSQSPRYKVTKRGQDVALRCDPISGHVSLYWYRQALGQGPEFLTYFNYEAQQDKSGLPNDRFSAERPEGSISTLTIQRTEQRDSAMYRCASSLQGAGNTIYFGEGSWLTVV.

This clonotype turned up a few times. The chain recombines TRBV20-1 with TRBJ2-5, with 7 bases fitting TRBD2. V lost 4 bases to trimming and J lost 4 bases; unmatched junction nucleotides: 6. CDR3 size: 13 residues. In germline, CDR1 is DFQATT, CDR2 SNEGSKA (reference sequence). The CDR3 DNA reads TGCAGTGCTAAGCCCGCGGGGGTAGAGACCCAGTACTTC. It yields the protein CSAKPAGVETQYF.

There are a few counts of this clonotype. The genes are TRBV19 and TRBJ2-5; no reliable D call. Germline V gives CDR1 LNHDA, CDR2 SQIVND (reference sequence). The CDR3 is 14 amino acids. The ends were cut back, 1 base at V and 4 bases at J, with 10 bases in the middle. Here the CDR3 DNA reads TGTGCCAGTAGTATAGGACTCGGTATAGAGACCCAGTACTTC. Its translation: CASSIGLGIETQYF. The full variable domain, rest sourced from reference TRBV19 and TRBJ2-5, is DGGITQSPKYLFRKEGQNVTLSCEQNLNHDAMYWYRQDPGQGLRLIYYSQIVNDFQKGDIAEGYSVSREKKESFPLTVTSAQKNPTAFYLCASSIGLGIETQYFGPGTRLLVL.

The J gene is TRBJ1-1, the V gene TRBV20-1, with 8 nucleotides matching TRBD1. Germline values: CDR1 DFQATT, CDR2 SNEGSKA (reference sequence). CDR3 size: 14 residues. V lost 4 bases, J lost 2 bases, and 6 bases stayed unmatched. The CDR3 DNA is TGCAGTGCTAATCCGGGACAGGTCAACACTGAAGCTTTCTTT. Amino acids: CSANPGQVNTEAFF.

Many counts were recorded for this clonotype. The chain couples TRBV6-4 to TRBJ2-2, with D uncertain. The germline gives CDR1 MRHNA, CDR2 SNTAGT. The V end lost 3 bases, the J end lost 0 bases, and 8 bases lay between the germline ends. The CDR3 contains 15 residues. This CDR3 is CASSEAAPNTGELFF. CDR3 sequence (DNA): TGTGCCAGCAGTGAGGCAGCCCCGAACACCGGGGAGCTGTTTTTT.

This clonotype was detected only a few times. This sequence joins TRBV5-1 and TRBJ1-1, with 9 bases lining up with TRBD1. Germline assignment: CDR1 SGHRS and CDR2 YFSETQ. There are 15 residues in the CDR3. The V gene end was trimmed by 0 bases and the J gene end by 3 bases; junction bases not matched to a gene: 3. In nucleotides, the CDR3 is TGCGCCAGCAGCTTGGAACGGACAGGGGACACTGAAGCTTTCTTT. Translating it yields CASSLERTGDTEAFF.